The 15 T cell receptor beta chains below all came from one sample that was sequenced in a study of blood T cell repertoires in COVID-19. Only in-frame clones appear in the TCRdb table, and some are missing; sequencing was by immunoSEQ multiplex PCR. This sample has about 120,000 clones; around four fifths occur once, and the top ten carry approximately 12%. The specimen was peripheral blood. These receptor sequences come from a man in his 60s with acute or convalescent COVID-19.

This clone was detected only once. The chain recombines TRBV7-3 with TRBJ2-7; weak D call: TRBD2 (5 bases). The germline gives CDR1 SGHTA, CDR2 FQGTGA. The V gene lost 1 base and the J gene lost 7 bases, with 17 bases spanning the gap. The CDR3 has 15 residues. The CDR3 sequence: CASSLNGRALSEQYF. The CDR3 nucleotides read TGTGCCAGCAGCTTAAATGGGCGGGCCCTCTCGGAGCAGTACTTC.

This chain links TRBV5-1 with TRBJ2-4, with D maybe TRBD1 (6 bases). The V and J ends lost 0 bases and 7 bases respectively, with 11 bases between them. Per germline, CDR1 SGHRS and CDR2 YFSETQ. The length of the CDR3 is 14 residues. CDR3 protein: CASSLGGGDNIQYF. In DNA form, the CDR3 reads TGCGCCAGCAGCTTGGGAGGGGGTGATAACATTCAGTACTTC.

This clone has only one observation. The chain has TRBV4-1 and TRBJ1-4; D gene ambiguous. The CDR3 spans 17 residues. CDR1 and CDR2 (germline): MGHRA, YSYEKL. V was trimmed by 0 bases and J by 8 bases, leaving 19 bases between them. The CDR3 DNA reads TGCGCCAGCAGCCAAGATCCTGGGCAGCTCCTTAAAGAAAAACTGTTTTTT. This translates into CASSQDPGQLLKEKLFF.

This clone was recorded once. The chain couples TRBV10-1 to TRBJ2-7; 8 positions match TRBD1. This CDR3 has 14 amino acids. J lost 9 bases, V lost 0 bases, and 7 bases had no gene match. Looked up from germline, CDR1 is WNHNN and CDR2 is SYGVQD (reference sequence). The CDR3 sequence: CASSESPLTGGQYF. CDR3 bases: TGCGCCAGCAGTGAGTCACCTTTAACAGGGGGGCAGTACTTC.

The CDR3 loop reads CASSRLDPAGPQHF. As DNA, the CDR3 is TGTGCCAGCAGTCGACTAGACCCAGCTGGTCCCCAGCATTTT. The chain combines TRBV6-5 with TRBJ1-5; D ambiguous. The CDR3 sequence is 14 residues long. Germline CDR1 and CDR2: MNHEY and SVGAGI. V dropped 5 bases and J dropped 10 bases, with 18 bases sitting between them.

The chain links TRBV28 to TRBJ2-7; a weak D match, TRBD1 (5 bases). This CDR3 spans 12 amino acids. Trimming took off 4 bases at V and 8 bases at J, with 12 bases between the two ends. Germline V gene sequence: CDR1 MDHEN, CDR2 SYDVKM. As DNA, the CDR3 is TGTGCCAGCAGTTCTCGACAGCCAAAGCAGTACTTC. Translation gives CASSSRQPKQYF.

The chain uses TRBV2 and TRBJ1-5; 9 nucleotides line up with TRBD1. V gave up 6 bases and J gave up 7 bases; unmatched junction bases: 10. The germline gives CDR1 SNHLY, CDR2 FYNNEI. This CDR3 is 15 amino acids long. CDR3 sequence: CASSPLGQGGQPQHF. CDR3 sequence (DNA): TGTGCCAGCAGCCCACTGGGACAGGGAGGACAGCCCCAGCATTTT.

The chain recombines TRBV10-2 with TRBJ2-2, with TRBD2 matching over 8 bases. The V gene's germline CDR1 is WSHSY and CDR2 SAAADI. The CDR3 consists of 18 residues. Trimming cost V 6 bases and J 1 base; bases outside gene matches: 13. The CDR3 region has the DNA TGCGCCAGCAGGGACACTTATTTCCGGGGGGGGAACACCGGGGAGCTGTTTTTT. Its protein product is CASRDTYFRGGNTGELFF.

This clone was picked up one time. The J gene is TRBJ1-5, the V gene TRBV28; 7 bases are shared with TRBD1. Germline V CDR1 and CDR2: MDHEN, SYDVKM. With 6 bases clipped from V and 3 bases from J, the junction kept 8 bases outside the gene matches. The CDR3 runs to 15 residues. CDR3 residues: CASRRQGTYNQPQHF. In DNA form, the CDR3 reads TGTGCCAGCAGACGACAGGGAACTTACAATCAGCCCCAGCATTTT.

CDR3 residues: CSVERTGGGNTEAFF. In DNA form, the CDR3 reads TGCAGCGTTGAGAGGACAGGGGGAGGGAACACTGAAGCTTTCTTT. J is TRBJ1-1 and V is TRBV29-1; 10 bases agree with TRBD1. Germline CDR1 reads SQVTM; CDR2 reads ANQGSEA. This CDR3 comprises 15 residues. V shed 3 bases and J 1 base; nucleotides not matched to a gene: 5. Complete variable domain (other parts from reference TRBV29-1 and TRBJ1-1): SAVISQKPSRDICQRGTSLTIQCQVDSQVTMMFWYRQQPGQSLTLIATANQGSEATYESGFVIDKFPISRPNLTFSTLTVSNMSPEDSSIYLCSVERTGGGNTEAFFGQGTRLTVV.

V and J are TRBV2 and TRBJ1-2; TRBD1 matches 9 bases. Germline assignment: CDR1 SNHLY and CDR2 FYNNEI. Germline trimming cut 5 bases from V and 4 bases from J; bases unmatched to any gene: 8. CDR3 length equals 15 residues. The CDR3 loop is CASSKNTGGSYGYTF. The DNA for the CDR3 is TGTGCCAGCAGTAAAAACACAGGGGGCAGCTATGGCTACACCTTC.

The chain carries TRBV28 and TRBJ1-5; perhaps TRBD1 as D (5 bases). Trimming removed 7 bases from V and 7 bases from J, with 11 bases in between. This CDR3 contains 12 residues. The germline gives CDR1 MDHEN, CDR2 SYDVKM. CDR3: CASNSGLQPQHF. The CDR3 coding sequence is TGTGCCAGCAACTCAGGGCTCCAGCCCCAGCATTTT.

The DNA of the CDR3 is TGTGCCAGCAGCCCCTCGGGGACAGTGAGACATGAGCAGTTCTTC. Translating it yields CASSPSGTVRHEQFF. The rearrangement links TRBV7-3 to TRBJ2-1, with 7 bases matching TRBD1. Germline V CDR1 and CDR2: SGHTA, FQGTGA. This CDR3 is built from 15 residues. The V segment lost 5 bases and the J segment 8 bases; nucleotides outside the gene matches: 12.

This sequence joins TRBV11-2 and TRBJ2-5, with a weak D call TRBD1 (7 bases). Germline V gene lookup returns CDR1 SGHAT and CDR2 FQNNGV. V gave up 6 bases and J gave up 4 bases, with 21 bases separating them. The CDR3 is made up of 16 amino acids. Here the CDR3 reads CASRPRIGGGGETQYF. CDR3 nucleotides: TGTGCCAGCAGACCGAGAATAGGAGGGGGCGGAGAGACCCAGTACTTC. The full variable domain, with the rest looked up from reference TRBV11-2 and TRBJ2-5, is EAGVAQSPRYKIIEKRQSVAFWCNPISGHATLYWYQQILGQGPKLLIQFQNNGVVDDSQLPKDRFSAERLKGVDSTLKIQPAKLEDSAVYLCASRPRIGGGGETQYFGPGTRLLVL.

The chain joins TRBV28 to TRBJ1-5; 12 bases are shared with TRBD1. CDR3 size: 15 residues. Germline V lookup: CDR1 MDHEN, CDR2 SYDVKM. V shed 6 bases, J shed 5 bases, and the junction held 5 bases outside the gene matches. The CDR3 DNA is TGTGCCAGCAGCCGGGGACAGGGGGCCCATCAGCCCCAGCATTTT. Translating it yields CASSRGQGAHQPQHF.